Following are 21 T cell receptor beta chains from one sample sequenced in a study of a mutant IDH1 vaccine in newly diagnosed glioma (TCRdb year 2021). The method behind the library was the immunoSEQ multiplex PCR assay. The immuneACCESS repertoire file appears here via TCRdb, limited to in-frame rearrangements. These files lack a portion of the clones; in checked studies, under half of the deficit traces to unresolved V genes, and the cause of the others is not known. The sample yields around 35,000 clones; about 80% were counted once. The top ten clonotypes cover about a quarter of the sample. No antigens are known for them. The label giving this sample's time point can be read as: week 5, during vaccination. A 20-mer mutant IDH1 peptide at 300 micrograms in Montanide made up each vaccine dose, which was injected subcutaneously together with topical imiquimod. This specimen consisted of PBMCs, obtained from a glioma patient whose treatment included an IDH1 peptide vaccine. The receptors derive from a man younger than 40 with glioma.

CDR3 DNA sequence: TGTGCCAGCAGCTTAGTAGCCGGGCCTCCTAACTATGGCTACACCTTC. Its translation is CASSLVAGPPNYGYTF. J is TRBJ1-2 and V is TRBV7-2; D uncertain. From germline, CDR1 is SGHTA and CDR2 FQGNSA. This CDR3 is built from 16 residues. With 1 base removed from V and 0 bases from J, the gap between germline ends came to 12 bases. Full variable domain (remainder filled in from reference TRBV7-2 and TRBJ1-2): GAGVSQSPSNKVTEKGKDVELRCDPISGHTALYWYRQSLGQGLEFLIYFQGNSAPDKSGLPSDRFSAERTGGSVSTLTIQRTQQEDSAVYLCASSLVAGPPNYGYTFGSGTRLTVV.

This chain connects TRBV29-1 to TRBJ2-7; weak D call: TRBD1 (5 bases). V gave up 4 bases and J gave up 0 bases, with 10 bases separating them. The CDR3 sequence is 13 residues long. Germline loops: CDR1 SQVTM, CDR2 ANQGSEA. CDR3 region: CSVVPGNSYEQYF. In DNA, the CDR3 is TGCAGCGTTGTCCCAGGGAACTCCTACGAGCAGTACTTC.

The chain combines TRBV27 with TRBJ1-4; TRBD1 might be the D (6 bases). This CDR3 is built from 15 residues. Germline CDR1 is MNHEY and CDR2 is SMNVEV (reference sequence). V was trimmed by 5 bases and J by 5 bases, leaving 15 bases between them. CDR3 nucleotides: TGTGCCAGCAGTCACACCGGGACAAACAATGAAAAACTGTTTTTT. Translated, it gives CASSHTGTNNEKLFF.

The V gene is TRBV27, the J gene TRBJ2-7, with TRBD1 identical over 9 bases. This CDR3 region has 19 residues. V trimming: 6 bases; J trimming: 1 base; junction bases outside the gene matches: 19. Germline CDR1 reads MNHEY; CDR2 reads SMNVEV (reference sequence). The CDR3 loop is CASSLRGTGHVQGSYEQYF. The CDR3 DNA reads TGTGCCAGCAGCCTACGGGGGACAGGGCACGTACAAGGGTCCTACGAGCAGTACTTC.

This clone was counted a single time. The chain recombines TRBV7-2 with TRBJ2-7, with 9 bases fitting TRBD2. After removal of 5 bases from V and 5 bases from J, the junction contained 13 bases not matched to a gene. This CDR3 has 16 residues. In germline, CDR1 is SGHTA, CDR2 FQGNSA. CDR3 loop: CASSQAPSGAGHEQYF. The CDR3 coding sequence is TGTGCCAGCAGCCAAGCGCCTAGCGGGGCCGGGCACGAGCAGTACTTC. Combining the CDR3 with reference TRBV7-2 and TRBJ2-7 gives the whole variable domain GAGVSQSPSNKVTEKGKDVELRCDPISGHTALYWYRQSLGQGLEFLIYFQGNSAPDKSGLPSDRFSAERTGGSVSTLTIQRTQQEDSAVYLCASSQAPSGAGHEQYFGPGTRLTVT.

The rearrangement uses TRBV20-1 and TRBJ2-7; 9 nucleotides align to TRBD2. Germline V gene lookup returns CDR1 DFQATT and CDR2 SNEGSKA (reference sequence). Trimming removed 6 bases from V and 5 bases from J; junction bases left unmatched: 2. This CDR3 has 11 amino acids. The CDR3 DNA reads as TGCAGTGCCGAGCGGGGGGACGAGCAGTACTTC. It codes for CSAERGDEQYF.

The chain links TRBV6-5 to TRBJ1-4; 7 bases agree with TRBD1. The CDR3 consists of 14 residues. The trim removed 5 bases at V and 8 bases at J, leaving 8 bases unmatched. Germline V gene data show CDR1 as MNHEY and CDR2 as SVGAGI. The CDR3 sequence: CASSETGVREKLFF. The CDR3 coding sequence is TGTGCCAGCAGTGAAACAGGGGTGAGGGAAAAACTGTTTTTT.

This chain links TRBV6-5 with TRBJ2-1; D remains unclear. Germline V gene lookup returns CDR1 MNHEY and CDR2 SVGAGI. V dropped 0 bases and J dropped 5 bases, with 8 bases sitting between them. The CDR3 is 14 amino acids. The chain's CDR3 is CASSYSAGNNEQFF. CDR3 coding DNA: TGTGCCAGCAGTTACTCGGCAGGTAACAATGAGCAGTTCTTC.

This sequence joins TRBV10-3 and TRBJ2-7, with TRBD1 matching 8 bases. Germline trimming cut 0 bases from V and 5 bases from J; bases unmatched to any gene: 6. The CDR3 has 15 residues. Germline V gives CDR1 ENHRY, CDR2 SYGVKD. The CDR3 region is CAISESADRAHEQYF. The CDR3 nucleotides read TGTGCCATCAGTGAGTCGGCGGACAGGGCCCACGAGCAGTACTTC.

Only one count was recorded for this clone. CDR3 nucleotide sequence: TGCGCCAGCAGCCTCGGGAGGACCTACAATGAGCAGTTCTTC. It is translated as CASSLGRTYNEQFF. This chain joins TRBV10-2 and TRBJ2-1; 7 bases match TRBD2. Germline V lookup: CDR1 WSHSY, CDR2 SAAADI. Trimming at V came to 6 bases and at J to 2 bases, leaving 4 bases not matched to a gene. The CDR3 is 14 residues long.

The chain carries TRBV5-4 and TRBJ2-2; D is possibly TRBD2 (5 bases). Germline V gene data show CDR1 as SGHNT and CDR2 as YYREEE (reference sequence). This CDR3 spans 12 amino acids. V was shortened by 0 bases and J by 8 bases, with 5 bases between the two germline ends. CDR3 coding DNA: TGTGCCAGCAGCTTGGAGCGGGGGGAGCTGTTTTTT. The encoded protein is CASSLERGELFF. Full variable domain (remainder filled in from reference TRBV5-4 and TRBJ2-2): ETGVTQSPTHLIKTRGQQVTLRCSSQSGHNTVSWYQQALGQGPQFIFQYYREEENGRGNFPPRFSGLQFPNYSSELNVNALELDDSALYLCASSLERGELFFGEGSRLTVL.

The chain links TRBV9 to TRBJ1-3; TRBD1 matches at 10 bases. The V and J ends lost 0 bases and 10 bases, in that order; junction bases with no gene match: 7. CDR1 is SGDLS, CDR2 YYNGEE, per germline. The CDR3 runs to 15 residues. The DNA for the CDR3 is TGTGCCAGCAGCGTAGGGGACAGGGGTTATGGGACCATATATTTT. Translated, it gives CASSVGDRGYGTIYF.

The chain uses TRBV2 and TRBJ2-3; possible D gene TRBD1, 5 bases. The CDR3 covers 16 residues. CDR1 and CDR2 from the germline V gene are SNHLY and FYNNEI. The ends were cut back, 1 base at V and 0 bases at J, with 11 bases in the middle. CDR3 region: CASSEEGPASTDTQYF. CDR3 in DNA: TGTGCCAGCAGTGAAGAGGGGCCCGCTAGCACAGATACGCAGTATTTT. Full variable domain (rest looked up from reference TRBV2 and TRBJ2-3): EPEVTQTPSHQVTQMGQEVILRCVPISNHLYFYWYRQILGQKVEFLVSFYNNEISEKSEIFDDQFSVERPDGSNFTLKIRSTKLEDSAMYFCASSEEGPASTDTQYFGPGTRLTVL.

The V and J genes are TRBV7-8 and TRBJ2-7; D remains unclear. Germline V gene sequence: CDR1 SGHVS, CDR2 FQNEAQ. The CDR3 has 16 amino acids. V gave up 4 bases and J gave up 0 bases, with 16 bases separating them. The CDR3 coding sequence is TGTGCCAGCAGCTCGAATCTGGCGGTTAGCTCCTACGAGCAGTACTTC. Translated, it gives CASSSNLAVSSYEQYF.

This clone was counted once. This chain joins TRBV4-3 and TRBJ2-7, with 12 positions matching TRBD1. Trimming cost V 3 bases and J 3 bases; bases outside gene matches: 3. Germline V gene lookup returns CDR1 LGHNA and CDR2 YSLEER. The CDR3 contains 15 residues. CDR3 sequence: CASSQGQGAVYEQYF. CDR3 nucleotide sequence: TGCGCCAGCAGCCAGGGACAGGGGGCGGTCTACGAGCAGTACTTC.

The rearrangement links TRBV10-3 to TRBJ1-2; 7 bases align to TRBD1. Germline lookup yields CDR1 ENHRY and CDR2 SYGVKD. V lost 10 bases, J lost 0 bases, and 11 bases stayed unmatched. The CDR3 totals 15 residues. DNA for the CDR3: TGTGCCAGCTCAGACCGCGACAGGGCTAACTATGGCTACACCTTC. Translated: CASSDRDRANYGYTF.

The V call is TRBV7-9, the J call TRBJ2-1, with a possible D match to TRBD2 (5 bases). V was trimmed by 1 base and J by 5 bases, leaving 9 bases between them. Germline V gene sequence: CDR1 SEHNR, CDR2 FQNEAQ (reference sequence). CDR3 length: 14 residues. CDR3: CASSLDLRDNEQFF. CDR3 sequence (DNA): TGTGCCAGCAGCTTAGACTTGCGGGACAATGAGCAGTTCTTC.

The chain carries TRBV30 and TRBJ1-5; 12 positions agree with TRBD1. CDR1 GTSNPN and CDR2 SVGIG come from the germline V gene (reference sequence). Unmatched junction bases numbered 8, after V lost 2 bases and J lost 6 bases. The CDR3 covers 16 residues. The CDR3 bases are TGTGCCTGGAGTAGTATCCGGGACAGGGGGCGTCAGCCCCAGCATTTT. It specifies CAWSSIRDRGRQPQHF.

This rearrangement joins TRBV2 to TRBJ2-3, with TRBD2 matching over 9 bases. CDR3 size: 15 residues. V lost 2 bases to trimming and J lost 5 bases; unmatched junction nucleotides: 5. CDR1 and CDR2 (germline): SNHLY, FYNNEI. The CDR3 here is CASSEWRGGVDTQYF. The DNA for the CDR3 is TGTGCCAGCAGTGAATGGCGGGGGGGGGTAGATACGCAGTATTTT.

The chain joins TRBV19 to TRBJ1-6; D gene ambiguous. The CDR3 is 14 residues long. From germline, CDR1 is LNHDA and CDR2 SQIVND (reference sequence). Deletions cut 3 bases from V and 7 bases from J, with 10 bases between. The CDR3 is CASSIQVWNSPLHF. The CDR3 nucleotides read TGTGCCAGTAGTATCCAGGTGTGGAATTCACCCCTCCACTTT.

J is TRBJ2-1 and V is TRBV15; 14 positions match TRBD2. V trimming: 7 bases; J trimming: 8 bases; junction bases outside the gene matches: 10. The CDR3 contains 16 residues. In germline, CDR1 is LNHNV, CDR2 YYDKDF (reference sequence). The CDR3 DNA is TGTGCCACCACCCCGGGACTAGCGGGAGCGGAGGATGAGCAGTTCTTC. Translated, it gives CATTPGLAGAEDEQFF.